This T cell receptor beta chain was sequenced for a study of T cell repertoires in cytomegalovirus infection. At the level of the study: Carrying CMV and the relevant HLA type showed in public TCR beta signatures. Study observations and caveats: Pooled public TCR beta family frequency picked out CMV carriers with the relevant HLA. Dominating the ex vivo response were TCR beta clonotypes that were CMV-specific and HLA-C-restricted.

The CDR3 has 14 amino acids. The germline V gene has CDR1 SGHNT and CDR2 YENEEA. V gave up 1 base and J gave up 2 bases, with 5 bases separating them. This clonotype was picked up many times. The antigen remains unidentified. In TCRdb, the reads were re-called with MiXCR into one record per CDR3 protein. The table records 100,000 to 150,000 distinct CDR3 sequences, less than 9.5% of them present only once. The source material was PBMCs. The sequence came from a human donor in good health (CMV status not recorded). Some clones in this sample may be carry-over from other donors' samples. The gene calls are TRBV11-3 and TRBJ2-2, with no clear D. This chain's CDR3 is CASSLGHNTGELFF. The DNA for the CDR3 is TGTGCCAGCAGCTTAGGACATAACACCGGGGAGCTGTTTTTT.